This TCR beta chain was sequenced in a study of B cell selection in AIRE deficiency. Overall study findings and caveats: Shorter CDR3s marked shared Treg sequences, biased toward few non-templated insertions. Of several thousand shared Treg TCRbeta sequences, 25% to 40% were healthy-only, around 9.3% patient-only. Patient Tconv cells held roughly 33% of Treg sequences shared by healthy donors.

With respect to this clone: The antigen remains undetermined.

Method: immunoSEQ multiplex PCR; TCRdb's copy keeps in-frame clones and lacks some. The sample shows some 25,000 clones, around 92% of them seen only once. Germline V gene lookup returns CDR1 MRHNA and CDR2 SNTAGT. The CDR3 totals 13 residues. V was pared by 7 bases and J by 7 bases, with 13 bases between. Regulatory T cells were sorted as CD4+CD25hiCD127low/negative. Sequenced material: CD4+CD25+ Tregs sorted from PBMCs. The TCR sequence derives from a human donor in good health. The chain carries TRBV6-4 and TRBJ1-4; D gene uncertain. The CDR3 is CASIPPMGEKLFF. The CDR3 DNA reads TGTGCCAGCATTCCCCCAATGGGTGAAAAACTGTTTTTT.